This TCR beta chain derives from a study of blood T cell repertoires in COVID-19. Study at large: PBMCs, B-cell-depleted T cells, or T cells provided the cDNA or gDNA that made up the material.

Self-reported history from a screening survey and questionnaire set each donor's cohort. Some clones are missing from TCRdb's copy, which holds only in-frame ones; the method was immunoSEQ multiplex PCR. In the table there are around 170,000 clones, more than 75% of which are singletons. There are 14 residues in the CDR3. The ends lost 6 bases at V and 5 bases at J; junction bases unmatched: 6. Looked up from germline, CDR1 is LNHDA and CDR2 is SQIVND (reference sequence). The sequenced material came from PBMCs or T cells enriched from blood (not recorded which). The V gene is TRBV19, the J gene TRBJ2-3; 9 nucleotides align to TRBD1. This receptor was taken from a woman aged 50 to 60 who had recovered from COVID-19. The CDR3 DNA reads TGTGCCAGTAGAATACAGGGGGCTAGAGATACGCAGTATTTT. As protein: CASRIQGARDTQYF.